This TCR beta chain was recorded in a study of CD8 T cells in ankylosing spondylitis. TCRdb reanalysed the 5' RACE reads using MiXCR and keeps one entry per CDR3 protein. The profile shows 650,000 to 800,000 distinct CDR3 sequences, about 20% of them singletons. Notes on the study in general: What seemed typical of ankylosing spondylitis blood was a TCR beta motif built from 8 or 9 highly homologous variants. Disease-linked clones bore a CD8+ phenotype, appearing relatively rarely in peripheral blood.

The CDR3 is 12 amino acids. Germline V gives CDR1 MGHDK, CDR2 SYGVNS. V lost 4 bases, J lost 8 bases, and 11 bases lay in between. Regarding this clonotype: What it binds is not known.

Material: blood, either unsorted or a sorted T cell fraction (not recorded which). The TCR originated in a male donor with ankylosing spondylitis. This chain uses TRBV25-1 with TRBJ1-1, with D unclear. The CDR3 region is CASSGAVQEAFF. For the CDR3, the DNA is TGTGCCAGCAGTGGAGCCGTGCAGGAAGCTTTCTTT.